In its sample, the clone carrying this TCR beta chain was seen many times. Antigen: not known. The sample comes from a study of response to subunit inactivated influenza vaccine. TCRdb independently ran MiXCR on the RT-PCR reads; one entry per CDR3 protein. The table lists hundreds of thousands of distinct CDR3 sequences, 12% of them singletons. General observations from the study: Each seasonal influenza vaccination, the authors suggested, recruits few new T cells.

The clonotype originates from a man in his fifties who received an inactivated influenza vaccine. The sequenced sample was non-naive T cells sorted from PBMCs, obtained 14 to 15 days before vaccination.

The CDR3 spells CAITDDMWGASYEQYF. The DNA of the CDR3 is TGTGCCATTACCGATGATATGTGGGGGGCATCCTACGAGCAGTACTTC. The chain has TRBV2 and TRBJ2-7; D assignment may be TRBD1 or TRBD2 (6 bases each). CDR1 is SNHLY, CDR2 FYNNEI, per germline. V gave up 10 bases and J gave up 1 base, with 23 bases separating them. This CDR3 comprises 16 residues. Full variable domain (missing parts from reference TRBV2 and TRBJ2-7): EPEVTQTPSHQVTQMGQEVILRCVPISNHLYFYWYRQILGQKVEFLVSFYNNEISEKSEIFDDQFSVERPDGSNFTLKIRSTKLEDSAMYFCAITDDMWGASYEQYFGPGTRLTVT.